Below, 2 T cell receptor beta chains from the same sample are listed, as sequenced in a study of blood T cell repertoires in COVID-19. Sequencing was performed with immunoSEQ multiplex PCR; in TCRdb, only in-frame clones are kept and a portion is missing. The sample carries some 250,000 clones, around four fifths recorded once. The source material was peripheral blood. The receptors were sampled from a man in his sixties with acute or convalescent COVID-19.

The chain uses TRBV6-1 and TRBJ1-4, with D possibly TRBD1 on 5 matching bases. This CDR3 is built from 16 residues. Between the trimmed V and J ends, which lost 3 bases and 6 bases, there was a span of 17 bases. CDR1 and CDR2 from the germline V gene are MNHNS and SASEGT. CDR3 coding DNA: TGTGCCAGCAGTGATCTCGCCAGGGCCTACCATGAAAAACTGTTTTTT. Amino acids: CASSDLARAYHEKLFF.

The chain uses TRBV6-5 and TRBJ1-1; 11 bases agree with TRBD1. The CDR3 covers 15 residues. V was pared by 1 base and J by 11 bases, with 9 bases of the junction left unmatched. Germline CDR1 and CDR2: MNHEY and SVGAGI. This CDR3 reads CASSYFGTGGGGAFF. For the CDR3, the DNA is TGTGCCAGCAGTTACTTCGGGACAGGGGGTGGAGGGGCTTTCTTT.